These T cell receptor beta chains were read from a single sample in a study of T cell responses to AZD1222 COVID-19 vaccine. The assay was immunoSEQ multiplex PCR, and TCRdb's table has in-frame clones only and misses some. The sample lists around 140,000 clones, under 95% occurring once. This material consisted of peripheral blood, taken on day 0 of AZD1222 vaccination. These receptors all come from an adult in good health. The CDR3 runs from the conserved cysteine through the conserved F or W.

v_call: TRBV7-9
cdr3_aa: CASSQGQSYNEQFF

v_call: TRBV5-6
cdr3_aa: CASSLPRQDYGYTF

v_call: TRBV5-7
cdr3_aa: CASSLEFGQGNTEAFF

v_call: TRBV29-1
cdr3_aa: CSVQGDSSYNEQFF

v_call: TRBV2
cdr3_aa: CASSEVITGSTIYF

v_call: TRBV19
cdr3_aa: CATRTGTLSTEAFF

v_call: TRBV6-5
cdr3_aa: CASSYSGGGSEQYF

v_call: TRBV2
cdr3_aa: CASRTERTNEKLFF

v_call: TRBV5-1
cdr3_aa: CASGDGSSYEQYF

v_call: TRBV4-3
cdr3_aa: CASSQDTGTGETGELFF

v_call: TRBV5-4
cdr3_aa: CASSLRQDTEAFF

v_call: TRBV5-4
cdr3_aa: CASSWRGAGNTIYF

v_call: TRBV2
cdr3_aa: CASKGKEPNQPQHF

v_call: TRBV10-1
cdr3_aa: CASSVFPGDTQYF

v_call: TRBV27
cdr3_aa: CASSFLAGGREQYF

v_call: TRBV2
cdr3_aa: CASKEDRDQPQHF

v_call: TRBV12-3/TRBV12-4
cdr3_aa: CASSSGPGNTIYF

v_call: TRBV6-5
cdr3_aa: CASSLSRGDTQYF

v_call: TRBV5-4
cdr3_aa: CASSRTEFYGYTF

v_call: TRBV7-9
cdr3_aa: CASSLNYEQYF

v_call: TRBV7-9
cdr3_aa: CASSLGQGLYF

v_call: TRBV29-1
cdr3_aa: CSVLLGGNGYTF

v_call: TRBV21-1
cdr3_aa: CATFPGSGNTIYF

v_call: TRBV9
cdr3_aa: CASGQLNTEAFF

v_call: TRBV5-8
cdr3_aa: CASSLAVLQETQYF

v_call: TRBV3-1/TRBV3-2
cdr3_aa: CASSFGQYSYEQYF

v_call: TRBV2
cdr3_aa: CASSAGTQGYEQYF

v_call: TRBV4-3
cdr3_aa: CASSQDRSGSYNEQFF

v_call: TRBV4-1
cdr3_aa: CASSQGWGADGYTF

v_call: TRBV6-5
cdr3_aa: CASRGTGGEKLFF

v_call: TRBV11-1
cdr3_aa: CASSIGQGNYGYTF

v_call: TRBV7-9
cdr3_aa: CASSLGPQNTEAFF

v_call: TRBV21-1
cdr3_aa: CASSMGLHSGANVLTF

v_call: TRBV19
cdr3_aa: CASSIDGLAGVNEQFF

v_call: TRBV5-1
cdr3_aa: CASSSGLRAADTQYF

v_call: TRBV5-1
cdr3_aa: CASSPRISGAQKLFF

v_call: TRBV19
cdr3_aa: CASSIRGLGTEAFF

v_call: TRBV6-2/TRBV6-3
cdr3_aa: CASSPWDSNQPQHF

v_call: TRBV11-2
cdr3_aa: CASKLTGGYEQYF

v_call: TRBV4-3
cdr3_aa: CASSQDSWSVSEQYF

v_call: TRBV10-3
cdr3_aa: CAISESMELEQFF

v_call: TRBV5-8
cdr3_aa: CASSPGLAATYNEQFF

v_call: TRBV4-2
cdr3_aa: CASSQDERSYEQYF

v_call: TRBV7-9
cdr3_aa: CASSFTGGRETQYF

v_call: TRBV7-9
cdr3_aa: CASSSRASGSHEQYF

v_call: TRBV29-1
cdr3_aa: CSVEDRKGAVILAFF

v_call: TRBV7-8
cdr3_aa: CASSLSTEYEQYF

v_call: TRBV5-6
cdr3_aa: CASSPREYGYTF

v_call: TRBV24-1
cdr3_aa: CATSDGPGQLSNQPQHF

v_call: TRBV7-9
cdr3_aa: CASSRLGGENYEQYF

v_call: TRBV11-2
cdr3_aa: CASSFRPLVGEKLFF

v_call: TRBV6-5
cdr3_aa: CASSLRPGTFYGYTF

v_call: TRBV7-2
cdr3_aa: CASSPAVAASGNTIYF

v_call: TRBV12-3/TRBV12-4
cdr3_aa: CASSNVVYGYTF

v_call: TRBV5-1
cdr3_aa: CASSLNKEAFF

v_call: TRBV29-1
cdr3_aa: CSGTGDSYGYTF

v_call: TRBV4-2
cdr3_aa: CASSQDWDREFSEAFF

v_call: TRBV11-2
cdr3_aa: CASSLTVPNEKLFF

v_call: TRBV27
cdr3_aa: CASSLRRTGTEQYF

v_call: TRBV6-6
cdr3_aa: CASSYDRGGAGYGYTF